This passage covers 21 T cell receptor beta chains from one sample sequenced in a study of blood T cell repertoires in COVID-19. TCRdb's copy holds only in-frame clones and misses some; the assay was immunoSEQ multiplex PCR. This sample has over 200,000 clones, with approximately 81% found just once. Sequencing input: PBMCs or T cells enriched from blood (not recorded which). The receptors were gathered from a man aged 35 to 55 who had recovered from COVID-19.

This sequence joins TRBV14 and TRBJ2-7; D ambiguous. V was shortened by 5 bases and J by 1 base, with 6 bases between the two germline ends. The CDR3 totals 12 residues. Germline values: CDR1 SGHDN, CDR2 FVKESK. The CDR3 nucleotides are TGTGCCAGCAGCACAGAATCCTACGAGCAGTACTTC. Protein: CASSTESYEQYF.

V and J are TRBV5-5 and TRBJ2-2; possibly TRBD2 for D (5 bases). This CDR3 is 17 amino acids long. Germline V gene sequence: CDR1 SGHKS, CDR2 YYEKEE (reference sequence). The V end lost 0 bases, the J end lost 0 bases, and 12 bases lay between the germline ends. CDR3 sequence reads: CASSLAGEGSNTGELFF. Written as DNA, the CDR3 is TGTGCCAGCAGCTTGGCCGGTGAGGGCTCGAACACCGGGGAGCTGTTTTTT.

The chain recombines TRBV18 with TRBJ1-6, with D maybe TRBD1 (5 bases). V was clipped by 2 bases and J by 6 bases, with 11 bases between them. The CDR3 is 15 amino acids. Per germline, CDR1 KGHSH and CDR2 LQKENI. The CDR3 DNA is TGTGCCAGCTCACCAGGACAAGTCCCTAATTCACCCCTCCACTTT. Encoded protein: CASSPGQVPNSPLHF. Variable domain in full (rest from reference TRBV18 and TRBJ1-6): NAGVMQNPRHLVRRRGQEARLRCSPMKGHSHVYWYRQLPEEGLKFMVYLQKENIIDESGMPKERFSAEFPKEGPSILRIQQVVRGDSAAYFCASSPGQVPNSPLHFGNGTRLTVT.

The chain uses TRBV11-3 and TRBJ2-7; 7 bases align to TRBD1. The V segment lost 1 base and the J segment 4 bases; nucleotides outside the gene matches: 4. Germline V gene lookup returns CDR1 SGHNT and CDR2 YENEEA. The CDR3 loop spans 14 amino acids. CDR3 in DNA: TGTGCCAGCAGCTTAGGGATGACAGGGTACGAGCAGTACTTC. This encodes CASSLGMTGYEQYF.

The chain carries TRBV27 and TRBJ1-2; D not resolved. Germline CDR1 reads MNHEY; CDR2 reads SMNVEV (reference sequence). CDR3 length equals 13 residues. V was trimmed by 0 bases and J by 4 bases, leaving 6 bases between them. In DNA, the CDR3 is TGTGCCAGCAGTTTATCGCGTTCCTATGGCTACACCTTC. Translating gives CASSLSRSYGYTF.

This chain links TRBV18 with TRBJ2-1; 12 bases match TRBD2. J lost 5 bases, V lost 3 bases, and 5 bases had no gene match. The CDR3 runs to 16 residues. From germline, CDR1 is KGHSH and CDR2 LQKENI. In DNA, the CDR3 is TGTGCCAGCTCACCGGTCGGACTAGCGGGGAACAATGAGCAGTTCTTC. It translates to CASSPVGLAGNNEQFF.

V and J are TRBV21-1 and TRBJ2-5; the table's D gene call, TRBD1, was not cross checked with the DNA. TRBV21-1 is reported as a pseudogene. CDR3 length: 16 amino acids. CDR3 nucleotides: TGTGCCAGCAGCAAAGCGGTGGGCAGGCTCAAAGAGACCCAGTACTTC. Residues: CASSKAVGRLKETQYF.

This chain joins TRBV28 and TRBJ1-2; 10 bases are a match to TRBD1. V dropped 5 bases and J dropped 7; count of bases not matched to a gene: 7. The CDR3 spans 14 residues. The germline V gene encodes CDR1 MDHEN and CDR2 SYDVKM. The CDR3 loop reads CASSEQTGGVGYTF. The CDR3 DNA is TGTGCCAGCAGTGAACAGACAGGGGGCGTTGGCTACACCTTC.

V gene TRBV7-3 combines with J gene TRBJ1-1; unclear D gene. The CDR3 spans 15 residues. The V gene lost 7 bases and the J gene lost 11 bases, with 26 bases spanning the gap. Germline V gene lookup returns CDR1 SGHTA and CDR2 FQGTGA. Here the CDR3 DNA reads TGTGCCAGCACCCGGGGAACGGGTGCAACTTCTCCCGCTTTCTTT. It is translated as CASTRGTGATSPAFF.

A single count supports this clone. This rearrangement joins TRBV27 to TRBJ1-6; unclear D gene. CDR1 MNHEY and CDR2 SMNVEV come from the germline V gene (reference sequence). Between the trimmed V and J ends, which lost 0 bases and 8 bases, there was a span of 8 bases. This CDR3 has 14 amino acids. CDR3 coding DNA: TGTGCCAGCAGTTTATCCTCGCGGGATTCACCCCTCCACTTT. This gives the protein CASSLSSRDSPLHF.

The CDR3 nucleotides are TGTGCCAGCAGCAAGATGGGGACAGGGCCACAGTTCTTC. Translated: CASSKMGTGPQFF. V gene TRBV21-1 combines with J gene TRBJ2-1; TRBD1, the table's D call, was not compared with the DNA. TRBV21-1 is described as a pseudogene. The CDR3 is 13 amino acids.

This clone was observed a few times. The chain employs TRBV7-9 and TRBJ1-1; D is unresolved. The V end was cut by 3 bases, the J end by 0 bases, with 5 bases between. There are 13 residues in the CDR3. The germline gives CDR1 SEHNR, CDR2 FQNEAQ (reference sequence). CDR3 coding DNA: TGTGCCAGCAGCTTGTCAGTGAACACTGAAGCTTTCTTT. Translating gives CASSLSVNTEAFF. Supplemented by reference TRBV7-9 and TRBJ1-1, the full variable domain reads DTGVSQNPRHKITKRGQNVTFRCDPISEHNRLYWYRQTLGQGPEFLTYFQNEAQLEKSRLLSDRFSAERPKGSFSTLEIQRTEQGDSAMYLCASSLSVNTEAFFGQGTRLTVV.

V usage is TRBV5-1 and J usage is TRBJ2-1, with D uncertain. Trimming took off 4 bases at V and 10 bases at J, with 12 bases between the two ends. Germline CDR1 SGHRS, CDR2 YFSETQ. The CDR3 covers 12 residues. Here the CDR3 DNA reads TGCGCCAGCAGCCTAACCTACCGGGAGCAGTTCTTC. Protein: CASSLTYREQFF.

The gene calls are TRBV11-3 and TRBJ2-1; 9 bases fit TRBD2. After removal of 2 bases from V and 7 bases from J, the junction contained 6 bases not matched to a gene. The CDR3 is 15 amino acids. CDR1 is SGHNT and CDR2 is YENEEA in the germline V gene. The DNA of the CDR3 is TGTGCCAGCAGCTTATCTAGCGGGACCTTTAATGAGCAGTTCTTC. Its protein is CASSLSSGTFNEQFF.

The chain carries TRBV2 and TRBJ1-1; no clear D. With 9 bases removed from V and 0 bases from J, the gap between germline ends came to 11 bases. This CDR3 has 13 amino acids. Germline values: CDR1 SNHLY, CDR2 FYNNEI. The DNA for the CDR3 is TGTGCCAGGACTACAAGCATGAACACTGAAGCTTTCTTT. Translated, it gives CARTTSMNTEAFF.

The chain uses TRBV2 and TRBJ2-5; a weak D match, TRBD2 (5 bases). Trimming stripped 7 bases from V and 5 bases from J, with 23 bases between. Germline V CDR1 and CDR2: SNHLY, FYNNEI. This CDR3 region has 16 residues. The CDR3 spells CASTPRLRGLLETQYF. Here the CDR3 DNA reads TGTGCCAGCACTCCACGGCTCCGGGGTTTGCTGGAGACCCAGTACTTC.

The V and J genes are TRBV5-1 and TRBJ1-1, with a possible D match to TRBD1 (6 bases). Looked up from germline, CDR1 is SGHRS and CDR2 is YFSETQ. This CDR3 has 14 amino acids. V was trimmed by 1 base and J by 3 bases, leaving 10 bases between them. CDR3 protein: CASSLSGDDTEAFF. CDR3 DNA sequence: TGCGCCAGCAGCTTGTCAGGGGATGACACTGAAGCTTTCTTT.

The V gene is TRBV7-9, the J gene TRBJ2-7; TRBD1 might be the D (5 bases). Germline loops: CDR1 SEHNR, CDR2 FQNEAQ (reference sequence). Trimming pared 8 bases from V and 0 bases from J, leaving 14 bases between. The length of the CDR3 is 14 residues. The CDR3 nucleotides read TGTGCCAGCGCTGGGGCGAGGAGCTCCTACGAGCAGTACTTC. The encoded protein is CASAGARSSYEQYF.

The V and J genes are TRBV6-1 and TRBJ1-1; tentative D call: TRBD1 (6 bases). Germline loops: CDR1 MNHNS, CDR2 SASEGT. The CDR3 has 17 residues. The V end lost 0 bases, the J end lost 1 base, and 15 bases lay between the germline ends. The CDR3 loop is CASSEAWKGGPNTEAFF. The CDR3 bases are TGTGCCAGCAGTGAAGCTTGGAAAGGGGGACCGAACACTGAAGCTTTCTTT.

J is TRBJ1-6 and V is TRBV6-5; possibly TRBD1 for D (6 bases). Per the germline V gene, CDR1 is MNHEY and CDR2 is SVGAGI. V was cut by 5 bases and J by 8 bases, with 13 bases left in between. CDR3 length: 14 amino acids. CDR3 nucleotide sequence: TGTGCCAGCAGTATACAGGGAACATATTCACCCCTCCACTTT. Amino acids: CASSIQGTYSPLHF.

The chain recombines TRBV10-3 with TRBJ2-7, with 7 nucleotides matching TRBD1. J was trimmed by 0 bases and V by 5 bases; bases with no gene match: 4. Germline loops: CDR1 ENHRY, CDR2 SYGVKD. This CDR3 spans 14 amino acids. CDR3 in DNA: TGTGCCATCAGTTCCTACAGGGGCTCCTACGAGCAGTACTTC. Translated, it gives CAISSYRGSYEQYF.